This entry lists 24 T cell receptor beta chains sequenced from one sample in a study of shared clonotypes between healthy human individuals. Sequenced by immunoSEQ multiplex PCR; TCRdb stores in-frame clones only, minus some. The sample consists of approximately 2.5 million clones, around nine tenths of them appearing once. Specimen: naive CD4+ T cells sorted from blood. Subset described: CD45RA+ positively selected. The source is a man between 18 and 35 years old in good health.

The rearrangement uses TRBV7-9 and TRBJ2-1, with 15 positions matching TRBD2. The V gene's germline CDR1 is SEHNR and CDR2 FQNEAQ (reference sequence). The ends lost 6 bases at V and 8 bases at J; junction bases unmatched: 8. CDR3 length equals 16 residues. The CDR3 loop is CASRDTGTSGGYEQFF. CDR3 DNA sequence: TGTGCCAGCAGGGATACCGGGACTAGCGGGGGGTATGAGCAGTTCTTC.

The rearrangement links TRBV18 to TRBJ1-4; 7 nucleotides line up with TRBD1. The length of the CDR3 is 15 residues. Germline assignment: CDR1 KGHSH and CDR2 LQKENI. Trimming took 6 bases from V and 3 from J; bases not matched to a gene: 7. The CDR3 DNA reads as TGTGCCAGCTCCGCAACGGGACAGTCTAATGAAAAACTGTTTTTT. This encodes CASSATGQSNEKLFF.

DNA of the CDR3: TGTGCCAGCAGCTTGGAGCTAGCAGGGGCCGGGGAGCTGTTTTTT. Protein product: CASSLELAGAGELFF. The chain joins TRBV5-4 to TRBJ2-2, with D perhaps matching TRBD1 (6 bases). This CDR3 is built from 15 residues. Germline V gene data show CDR1 as SGHNT and CDR2 as YYREEE (reference sequence). V was shortened by 0 bases and J by 6 bases, with 12 bases between the two germline ends.

This chain uses TRBV28 with TRBJ2-3; TRBD1 aligns across 7 bases. Trimming took 6 bases from V and 4 from J; bases not matched to a gene: 7. CDR1 is MDHEN and CDR2 is SYDVKM in the germline V gene. CDR3 size: 14 residues. The CDR3 loop reads CASSLGTVPDTQYF. In DNA form, the CDR3 reads TGTGCCAGCAGCCTCGGGACAGTTCCAGATACGCAGTATTTT.

J is TRBJ2-3 and V is TRBV6-5, with 8 bases that match TRBD2. Germline V CDR1 and CDR2: MNHEY, SVGAGI. The J segment lost 4 bases and the V segment lost 0 bases, leaving 6 bases of the junction unmatched. CDR3 size: 16 residues. The CDR3 sequence: CASSYSRGARPDTQYF. CDR3 DNA sequence: TGTGCCAGCAGTTACTCGCGGGGGGCCCGGCCAGATACGCAGTATTTT.

The chain joins TRBV9 to TRBJ2-1, with 11 nucleotides matching TRBD2. The ends lost 0 bases at V and 4 bases at J; junction bases unmatched: 6. The length of the CDR3 is 17 residues. CDR1 is SGDLS and CDR2 is YYNGEE in the germline V gene. In DNA, the CDR3 is TGTGCCAGCAGCGTAGACACTAGCGGGAGACCGTACAATGAGCAGTTCTTC. Amino acids: CASSVDTSGRPYNEQFF.

The chain links TRBV5-6 to TRBJ2-5, with D possibly being TRBD2 (5 bases). V lost 2 bases and J lost 5, with 16 bases in between. Germline V gene data show CDR1 as SGHDT and CDR2 as YYEEEE. CDR3 length: 15 residues. The CDR3 loop is CASSFIGGDWETQYF. The CDR3 DNA reads as TGTGCCAGCAGCTTTATCGGAGGCGATTGGGAGACCCAGTACTTC.

This chain uses TRBV2 with TRBJ2-3, with 8 positions matching TRBD2. This CDR3 spans 19 amino acids. J was trimmed by 3 bases and V by 2 bases; bases with no gene match: 16. CDR1 SNHLY and CDR2 FYNNEI come from the germline V gene. The CDR3 DNA follows: TGTGCCAGCAGTGAATTCCCCGACCTACTAGCGGCTGGTACAGATACGCAGTATTTT. It is translated as CASSEFPDLLAAGTDTQYF.

The chain carries TRBV10-3 and TRBJ2-5, with 7 bases that match TRBD1. CDR1 is ENHRY, CDR2 SYGVKD, per germline. The CDR3 loop spans 16 amino acids. The trim removed 0 bases at V and 4 bases at J, leaving 8 bases unmatched. In DNA form, the CDR3 reads TGTGCCATCAGTGAGTCCGGGGTGAGGGGGCGAGAGACCCAGTACTTC. Its protein product is CAISESGVRGRETQYF.

As concerns this clone: Other DNA sequences in this sample translate to the same CDR3. This chain uses TRBV18 with TRBJ1-2, with D possibly matching TRBD1 (6 bases). From germline, CDR1 is KGHSH and CDR2 LQKENI. V was trimmed by 0 bases and J by 2 bases, leaving 10 bases between them. CDR3 length: 15 residues. CDR3 amino acids: CASSPPSQGNYGYTF. Written as DNA, the CDR3 is TGTGCCAGCTCACCACCCTCCCAGGGGAACTATGGCTACACCTTC.

The V call is TRBV15, the J call TRBJ2-2; D is perhaps TRBD1 (6 bases). Germline CDR1 is LNHNV and CDR2 is YYDKDF (reference sequence). The CDR3 spans 16 residues. V dropped 3 bases and J dropped 15 bases, with 26 bases sitting between them. The chain's CDR3 is CATSRSAAEGVVGMFF. DNA of the CDR3: TGTGCCACCAGCAGGTCTGCCGCAGAGGGGGTGGTTGGAATGTTTTTT.

This chain joins TRBV5-4 and TRBJ2-1; D assignment may be TRBD1 or TRBD2 (5 bases each). Germline V CDR1 and CDR2: SGHNT, YYREEE (reference sequence). V dropped 2 bases and J dropped 5 bases, with 17 bases sitting between them. The CDR3 loop spans 16 amino acids. Written as DNA, the CDR3 is TGTGCCAGCAGCTTAGTCGAAAGGGGAGTCAACAATGAGCAGTTCTTC. As protein: CASSLVERGVNNEQFF. Full variable domain (outside the CDR3, taken from reference TRBV5-4 and TRBJ2-1): ETGVTQSPTHLIKTRGQQVTLRCSSQSGHNTVSWYQQALGQGPQFIFQYYREEENGRGNFPPRFSGLQFPNYSSELNVNALELDDSALYLCASSLVERGVNNEQFFGPGTRLTVL.

The V gene is TRBV15, the J gene TRBJ2-5; 9 bases map to TRBD2. The CDR3 totals 12 residues. V lost 3 bases, J lost 11 bases, and 4 bases stayed unmatched. Germline assignment: CDR1 LNHNV and CDR2 YYDKDF (reference sequence). The CDR3 is CATSRGLAEQYF. DNA of the CDR3: TGTGCCACCAGCAGGGGACTAGCAGAGCAGTACTTC.

V gene TRBV11-2 combines with J gene TRBJ2-7; D is possibly TRBD1 or TRBD2 (5 bases each). V gave up 5 bases and J gave up 3 bases, with 17 bases separating them. The CDR3 has 15 residues. Per germline, CDR1 SGHAT and CDR2 FQNNGV. The CDR3 here is CASSRVGDGVYEQYF. The CDR3 bases are TGTGCCAGCAGCCGGGTAGGGGACGGGGTCTACGAGCAGTACTTC.

The chain joins TRBV2 to TRBJ1-1; 9 nucleotides align to TRBD1. Germline V gene data show CDR1 as SNHLY and CDR2 as FYNNEI. The CDR3 sequence is 15 residues long. V was clipped by 6 bases and J by 5 bases; unmatched bases: 10. The CDR3 DNA is TGTGCCAGCAGAGGGAGACAGGGGGAAATTACTGAAGCTTTCTTT. Protein product: CASRGRQGEITEAFF.

The chain recombines TRBV6-1 with TRBJ2-1, with D possibly being TRBD2 (8 bases). The germline gives CDR1 MNHNS, CDR2 SASEGT. Trimming removed 7 bases from V and 6 bases from J, with 19 bases in between. CDR3 length equals 15 residues. The CDR3 reads CASIPGRAGGNEQFF. The CDR3 nucleotides read TGTGCCAGCATCCCCGGGAGGGCAGGGGGCAATGAGCAGTTCTTC.

The rearrangement links TRBV6-1 to TRBJ2-1; D is possibly TRBD1 (5 bases). The germline V gene encodes CDR1 MNHNS and CDR2 SASEGT. This CDR3 is built from 13 residues. The germline V and J ends were trimmed by 1 base and 4 bases, with 5 bases remaining between them. The CDR3 sequence is CASSEDRYNEQFF. The CDR3 DNA is TGTGCCAGCAGTGAAGACAGGTACAATGAGCAGTTCTTC.

As regards this clone: This sample includes further DNA sequences coding for the same CDR3. V is TRBV18 and J is TRBJ2-3, with D maybe TRBD2 (5 bases). V was cut by 3 bases and J by 4 bases, with 14 bases left in between. Looked up from germline, CDR1 is KGHSH and CDR2 is LQKENI. CDR3 length equals 15 residues. CDR3: CASSPGSGGADTQYF. Here the CDR3 DNA reads TGTGCCAGCTCACCTGGATCCGGAGGTGCAGATACGCAGTATTTT.

This clone has only one observation. Other DNA sequences in the sample encode the same CDR3. This chain connects TRBV9 to TRBJ2-6; D gene uncertain. The CDR3 has 14 amino acids. Germline-derived CDR1 and CDR2 are SGDLS and YYNGEE. V shed 2 bases and J shed 0 bases, with 3 bases lying between them. CDR3 coding DNA: TGTGCCAGCAGCGTCCCCTCTGGGGCCAACGTCCTGACTTTC. As protein: CASSVPSGANVLTF.

The chain joins TRBV5-1 to TRBJ2-4; D unclear. The V and J ends lost 0 bases and 2 bases respectively, with 6 bases between them. The germline V gene has CDR1 SGHRS and CDR2 YFSETQ. The CDR3 totals 14 residues. CDR3 amino acids: CASSLAGSKNIQYF. The CDR3 nucleotides read TGCGCCAGCAGCTTGGCCGGGTCCAAAAACATTCAGTACTTC.

This chain connects TRBV18 to TRBJ2-5, with D possibly being TRBD1 or TRBD2 (6 bases each). The V end was cut by 5 bases, the J end by 4 bases, with 17 bases between. Germline CDR1 is KGHSH and CDR2 is LQKENI. CDR3 length: 15 residues. The CDR3 sequence is CASSTKTGAPETQYF. CDR3 bases: TGTGCCAGCTCAACAAAAACGGGGGCACCAGAGACCCAGTACTTC.

The chain couples TRBV6-5 to TRBJ2-2; TRBD1 aligns across 7 bases. This CDR3 is 15 amino acids long. From germline, CDR1 is MNHEY and CDR2 SVGAGI. V shed 4 bases and J 4 bases; nucleotides not matched to a gene: 6. The CDR3 loop is CASSSQGQPTGELFF. CDR3 nucleotides: TGTGCCAGCAGTTCCCAGGGACAGCCCACCGGGGAGCTGTTTTTT.

The J gene is TRBJ2-3, the V gene TRBV28, with 16 bases lining up with TRBD2. The germline V gene has CDR1 MDHEN and CDR2 SYDVKM. This CDR3 contains 19 residues. The ends lost 6 bases at V and 6 bases at J; junction bases unmatched: 15. The CDR3 loop is CASRPTSGTSGGAEDTQYF. In DNA, the CDR3 is TGTGCCAGCAGACCTACCTCCGGGACTAGCGGGGGGGCCGAGGATACGCAGTATTTT.

The chain is built from TRBV5-1 and TRBJ2-1; D could derive from TRBD1 or TRBD2 (6 bases each). Looked up from germline, CDR1 is SGHRS and CDR2 is YFSETQ. V was trimmed by 6 bases and J by 6 bases, leaving 16 bases between them. The CDR3 runs 14 residues. This CDR3 reads CASNNGGPGNEQFF. CDR3 DNA sequence: TGCGCCAGCAACAATGGGGGGCCCGGCAATGAGCAGTTCTTC.